The rows below give T cell receptor beta chains drawn from one sample of a study of blood T cell repertoires in COVID-19. TCRdb's table, derived via immunoSEQ multiplex PCR, lists solely in-frame clones and lacks some. This sample carries roughly 100,000 clones, roughly four fifths of them seen once, and the ten largest clones take over 15%. The specimen sequenced was peripheral blood. The receptors were gathered from a woman of 80 years or more with acute or convalescent COVID-19. CDR3s include the opening cysteine and the closing phenylalanine or tryptophan. A D gene is named only where the DNA matches it firmly. Size tells how often a clone was seen (once, few, many) or the class of an expanded clone, and some rows leave it out.

d_call: NA; j_call: TRBJ1-1; clone_size: few; v_call: TRBV7-8; cdr3_aa: CASSLRDDTEAFF; cdr3_nt: TGTGCCAGCAGCTTGCGGGACGACACTGAAGCTTTCTTT
d_call: NA; j_call: TRBJ2-1; clone_size: NA; v_call: TRBV7-2; cdr3_aa: CASSPPPHSGQFF; cdr3_nt: TGTGCCAGCAGCCCACCCCCCCACTCCGGGCAGTTCTTC
d_call: NA; j_call: TRBJ2-2; clone_size: NA; v_call: TRBV5-1; cdr3_aa: CASSLYTVNTGELFF; cdr3_nt: TGCGCCAGCAGCTTGTATACAGTTAACACCGGGGAGCTGTTTTTT
d_call: NA; j_call: TRBJ2-5; clone_size: NA; v_call: TRBV5-1; cdr3_aa: CASSPGSFQETQYF; cdr3_nt: TGCGCCAGCAGCCCGGGGTCTTTCCAAGAGACCCAGTACTTC
d_call: NA; j_call: TRBJ1-6; clone_size: NA; v_call: TRBV6-5; cdr3_aa: CASSYSSNSPLHF; cdr3_nt: TGTGCCAGCAGTTACTCCTCGAATTCACCCCTCCACTTT
d_call: NA; j_call: TRBJ2-7; clone_size: NA; v_call: TRBV5-1; cdr3_aa: CASSEDTYEQYF; cdr3_nt: TGCGCCAGCAGCGAGGACACCTACGAGCAGTACTTC
d_call: TRBD1; j_call: TRBJ1-1; clone_size: NA; v_call: TRBV7-9; cdr3_aa: CASRNQVGGKAFF; cdr3_nt: TGTGCCAGCAGGAATCAGGTAGGGGGCAAAGCTTTCTTT
d_call: TRBD1; j_call: TRBJ1-4; clone_size: NA; v_call: TRBV6-5; cdr3_aa: CASSPRTGVEKLFF; cdr3_nt: TGTGCCAGCAGTCCCCGGACAGGGGTGGAAAAACTGTTTTTT
d_call: TRBD1; j_call: TRBJ1-2; clone_size: few; v_call: TRBV18; cdr3_aa: CASSPLTGSNYGYTF; cdr3_nt: TGTGCCAGCTCACCACTGACAGGGTCCAACTATGGCTACACCTTC
d_call: NA; j_call: TRBJ1-4; clone_size: NA; v_call: TRBV30; cdr3_aa: CAWSPGGGNEKLFF; cdr3_nt: TGTGCCTGGAGCCCGGGGGGTGGGAATGAAAAACTGTTTTTT
d_call: TRBD2; j_call: TRBJ2-3; clone_size: NA; v_call: TRBV5-1; cdr3_aa: CASSFSGRGRTDTQYF; cdr3_nt: TGCGCCAGCAGCTTTAGCGGGAGGGGCCGCACAGATACGCAGTATTTT